This T cell receptor (beta chain) was documented in a study of T cell repertoires in cytomegalovirus infection. Study information: It was the public TCR beta signatures that indicated both CMV infection and matching HLA type. Points from the study as a whole: Public TCR beta family frequency separated CMV-and-HLA carriers, including in an independent cohort. Clonotype analysis showed dominance of the ex vivo response by HLA-C-restricted CMV-specific TCR beta clonotypes.

The germline V gene encodes CDR1 MDHEN and CDR2 SYDVKM. Trimming left V 5 bases short and J 9 bases short, with 0 bases between. CDR3 length equals 8 residues. Comment on this clonotype: Its antigen is not identified.

TCRdb fed the reads into MiXCR, producing one record per CDR3 protein. The sample shows about 130,000 distinct CDR3 sequences, more than 20% of them seen only once. This TCR was sampled from a human donor in good health (CMV status not recorded). Some clones in this sample may be carry-over from other donors' samples. The V call is TRBV28, the J call TRBJ2-3, with D unresolved. The sequencing input was PBMCs, sequenced either directly or after in vitro stimulation (not recorded which). The CDR3 DNA reads TGTGCCAGCAGTACGCAGTATTTT. Its protein is CASSTQYF.